This is a list of T cell receptor beta chains from one sample in a study of blood T cell repertoires in COVID-19. TCRdb's table, derived via immunoSEQ multiplex PCR, lists solely in-frame clones and lacks some. The sample contains 150,000 to 200,000 clones, 89% of which appear only once. Material for sequencing was peripheral blood. These receptors were obtained from a man aged 18 to 30 who had recovered from COVID-19. CDR3s include the opening cysteine and the closing phenylalanine or tryptophan. A D gene is named only where the DNA matches it firmly. Only part of the rows carry a size: once, few, many, or a class if the clone is expanded.

v_gene: TRBV6-5
j_gene: TRBJ1-5
d_gene: TRBD1
abundance: .
CDR3aa: CASSRIQGSNQPQHF
CDR3nt: TGTGCCAGCAGTCGAATACAGGGGAGCAATCAGCCCCAGCATTTT

v_gene: TRBV19
j_gene: TRBJ2-1
d_gene: .
abundance: .
CDR3aa: CASRGGERPYNEQFF
CDR3nt: TGTGCCAGTAGGGGCGGGGAGCGGCCCTACAATGAGCAGTTCTTC

v_gene: TRBV7-2
j_gene: TRBJ2-6
d_gene: .
abundance: .
CDR3aa: CASSLPGENIGGANVLTF
CDR3nt: TGTGCCAGCAGCTTACCAGGGGAAAATATTGGTGGGGCCAACGTCCTGACTTTC

v_gene: TRBV9
j_gene: TRBJ2-2
d_gene: .
abundance: few
CDR3aa: CASSVAGDPGGELFF
CDR3nt: TGTGCCAGCAGCGTGGCAGGGGACCCCGGCGGGGAGCTGTTTTTT

v_gene: TRBV10-1
j_gene: TRBJ2-2
d_gene: TRBD1
abundance: .
CDR3aa: CASSENPGQGATGELFF
CDR3nt: TGCGCCAGCAGTGAAAACCCGGGACAGGGGGCGACCGGGGAGCTGTTTTTT

v_gene: TRBV9
j_gene: TRBJ1-1
d_gene: TRBD1
abundance: .
CDR3aa: CASSVQPVAATGVAFF
CDR3nt: TGTGCCAGCAGCGTACAACCAGTAGCCGCGACAGGGGTGGCTTTCTTT

v_gene: TRBV7-2
j_gene: TRBJ2-7
d_gene: TRBD2
abundance: .
CDR3aa: CASSPAGTTYEQYF
CDR3nt: TGTGCCAGCAGCCCCGCCGGGACTACCTACGAGCAGTACTTC

v_gene: TRBV27
j_gene: TRBJ1-6
d_gene: .
abundance: .
CDR3aa: CASGTSSYNSPLHF
CDR3nt: TGTGCCAGCGGTACGAGCTCCTATAATTCACCCCTCCACTTT

v_gene: TRBV29-1
j_gene: TRBJ2-1
d_gene: TRBD2
abundance: few
CDR3aa: CSVALLAGGNDEQFF
CDR3nt: TGCAGCGTTGCATTGCTAGCGGGAGGTAACGATGAGCAGTTCTTC

v_gene: TRBV5-4
j_gene: TRBJ1-2
d_gene: TRBD1
abundance: .
CDR3aa: CASNRDSSYGYTF
CDR3nt: TGTGCCAGCAACCGGGACAGCTCATATGGCTACACCTTC

v_gene: TRBV6-2/TRBV6-3
j_gene: TRBJ2-2
d_gene: TRBD2
abundance: .
CDR3aa: CASSTWSLAGDTGELFF
CDR3nt: TGTGCCAGCAGTACCTGGTCGCTAGCGGGAGACACCGGGGAGCTGTTTTTT

v_gene: TRBV5-4
j_gene: TRBJ2-1
d_gene: TRBD2
abundance: .
CDR3aa: CASSFLKLAGPYNEQFF
CDR3nt: TGTGCCAGCAGCTTTCTTAAACTAGCGGGCCCCTACAATGAGCAGTTCTTC

v_gene: TRBV30
j_gene: TRBJ2-1
d_gene: TRBD2
abundance: .
CDR3aa: CAWSAGLAVAYNEQFF
CDR3nt: TGTGCCTGGAGTGCCGGACTAGCGGTTGCCTACAATGAGCAGTTCTTC